This TCR beta chain was sequenced during a study of T cells in Graves' hyperthyroidism and ophthalmopathy (dated by TCRdb to the late 2010s). Broadly, across the study: Peripheral blood was sampled at the time of initial diagnosis, prior to any treatment. A discovery cohort of about a hundred patients, 43 with Graves' ophthalmopathy and approximately 55 with stable Graves' hyperthyroidism, was used to find distinguishing TCR V-J signatures. Whether ophthalmopathy could be predicted prospectively was tested in an independent validation cohort made up of 18 to 20 hyperthyroidism patients plus 17 patients who later progressed to ophthalmopathy. The 85 to 100 discovery patients were randomly split 7:3 into training and test sets. Thyroid tissue and blood T-cell repertoires from several Graves' hyperthyroidism patients were also compared in the study. Once sampling was done, hyperthyroidism patients were given methimazole at a starting dose of 30 mg daily, whereas ophthalmopathy patients were given high-dose intravenous methylprednisolone. According to the paper, TCR Vbeta CDR3 sequencing was carried out on approximately 140 peripheral blood samples, which came from under 50 ophthalmopathy, under 80 hyperthyroidism and about 17 progressor patients.

The table lists this clonotype with many counts. This clone's antigen is unknown. Per-nucleotide qualities are absent, and no much larger clonotype sits a single base away. V was cut back by 2 bases and J by 0 bases, leaving a gap of 14 bases between them. CDR3 length: 17 amino acids, cysteine to phenylalanine. The DNA shown is the 51-base CDR3, in frame from base 1. Sequences MDHEN (CDR1) and SYDVKM (CDR2) are obtained from the germline V gene. The TCR beta CDR3 regions were amplified from the RNA transcripts. The first round of RT-PCR for the TCR CDR3 was performed with the HTBI primer set and the Qiagen OneStep RT-PCR kit. Libraries were constructed in a second round of multiplex PCR, after which size selection and purification were carried out. Paired-end sequencing of the libraries was performed with 100 bp reads on an Illumina HiSeq2000. As for the original processing: Raw data were processed with SOAPnuke, discarding reads with adapters, uncalled bases, mean Phred below 15, or no exact constant-primer or identifier match. High-quality paired reads were merged with COPE v1.2.5, and unique nucleotide sequences were defined as clonotypes. MiTCR v1.1 was used to align the clonotypes against IMGT TRBV, TRBD and TRBJ reference segments. The analysis included only V-J combinations with a frequency above 0.0001, which together covered more than 99% of the repertoires. The TCS score was defined as the ratio of F50 (clonal expansion) to E x V (chaos), calculated using BLOSUM62-based TCRdist between CDR3 peptides within each V-J. Welch's t-statistics and random forest reduced 500 to 650 V-J features to 13, which were used in a naive Bayes classifier (R e1071). TCRdb reran the public reads through fastp at Q25 and MiXCR, keeping productive beta chains. Entries that share a CDR3 protein sequence are merged under the most common genes and DNA. The V and J calls and clone size are TCRdb's, not the authors'. The sample table shows some 440,000 distinct CDR3 sequences, and around 14% are seen once. Jointly, the top ten make up 13% to 15% of the sample.

Paper-wide results and their limitations: Most expanded thyroid clonotypes (frequency above 0.001) were also detected in blood, suggesting blood repertoires may reflect thyroid immune responses. In validation, progression to ophthalmopathy was predicted by the model with almost 71% sensitivity and roughly 76% specificity, a median of approximately 7.1 months before onset. No statistical method was used to fix the sample size in advance, and group allocation was not hidden from the investigators. Ophthalmopathy was separated from stable hyperthyroidism by a 13 V-J signature model, with approximately 89% sensitivity and 81% to 83% specificity obtained in cross-validation and 80%/75% obtained in testing.

Stable Graves' hyperthyroidism was defined as the absence of progression to ophthalmopathy over 18 months of follow-up. Hyperthyroidism patients were aged 18 to 65 years and newly diagnosed, with disease duration of less than 2 months. Any patient with an uncontrolled infection, another autoimmune disease, pregnancy or lactation was excluded. Diagnoses were based on clinical symptoms, serum thyroxine and TRAb, thyroid ultrasound and orbital computed tomography. PBMCs were separated from roughly 9.3 ml of fresh peripheral blood using Ficoll-Paque density gradient centrifugation. Total RNA was extracted using Trizol reagent, and RNA quality was assessed on an Agilent 2100 Bioanalyzer.

This chain is built from TRBV28 and TRBJ1-5, with no confident D gene call. The source is a woman under 30 with Graves' hyperthyroidism. Sequencing used blood. The CDR3: CASSLEVVSGSNQPQHF. The DNA is TGTGCCAGCAGTTTAGAGGTGGTGTCGGGTAGCAATCAGCCCCAGCATTTT.